One sample yielded the 14 T cell receptor beta chains listed below, sequenced in a study of blood T cell repertoires in COVID-19. Method: immunoSEQ multiplex PCR; TCRdb's copy keeps in-frame clones and lacks some. The table records more than 70,000 clones, around nine tenths of them present only once. Sequencing was performed on peripheral blood. These TCRs come from a middle-aged man with active or convalescent COVID-19.

The chain carries TRBV5-1 and TRBJ2-3; TRBD2 matches 8 bases. With 4 bases clipped from V and 2 bases from J, the junction kept 3 bases outside the gene matches. The CDR3 is made up of 14 amino acids. CDR1 SGHRS and CDR2 YFSETQ come from the germline V gene. CDR3 protein: CASSAGGPTDTQYF. The CDR3 DNA follows: TGCGCCAGCAGCGCGGGGGGCCCCACAGATACGCAGTATTTT. The full variable domain, rest sourced from reference TRBV5-1 and TRBJ2-3, is KAGVTQTPRYLIKTRGQQVTLSCSPISGHRSVSWYQQTPGQGLQFLFEYFSETQRNKGNFPGRFSGRQFSNSRSEMNVSTLELGDSALYLCASSAGGPTDTQYFGPGTRLTVL.

The chain employs TRBV5-1 and TRBJ1-4; TRBD1 matches 7 bases. V lost 3 bases and J lost 3; bases outside the gene matches: 5. The CDR3 covers 15 residues. CDR1 is SGHRS and CDR2 is YFSETQ in the germline V gene. Written as DNA, the CDR3 is TGCGCCAGCAGCTCTCAGACAGGGTCTAATGAAAAACTGTTTTTT. This translates into CASSSQTGSNEKLFF.

This clone came up a few times. The chain recombines TRBV25-1 with TRBJ2-7; the D is unclear. The CDR3 has 13 residues. The V end was cut by 1 base, the J end by 5 bases, with 9 bases between. Germline CDR1 MGHDK, CDR2 SYGVNS. CDR3 residues: CASSELLVDEQYF. Here the CDR3 DNA reads TGTGCCAGCAGTGAATTATTGGTAGACGAGCAGTACTTC.

The genes are TRBV28 and TRBJ1-1, with a tentative D call TRBD1 (5 bases). Trimming removed 7 bases from V and 5 bases from J, with 17 bases in between. This CDR3 is built from 14 residues. In germline, CDR1 is MDHEN, CDR2 SYDVKM. CDR3 nucleotide sequence: TGTGCCAGCATTTGGGGAGGAGCAGGGACTGAAGCTTTCTTT. Its translation is CASIWGGAGTEAFF.

The chain is built from TRBV7-6 and TRBJ1-1; TRBD1 might be the D (5 bases). Trimming stripped 1 base from V and 7 bases from J, with 16 bases between. This CDR3 is 15 amino acids long. Germline V gene lookup returns CDR1 SGHVS and CDR2 FNYEAQ. This CDR3 is CASSLGGDGVGEAFF. The CDR3 nucleotides are TGTGCCAGCAGCTTAGGGGGGGATGGAGTGGGTGAAGCTTTCTTT.

The V call is TRBV24-1, the J call TRBJ1-5, with 9 positions matching TRBD1. Germline CDR1 reads KGHDR; CDR2 reads SFDVKD. This CDR3 has 17 residues. The V gene end was trimmed by 2 bases and the J gene end by 0 bases; junction bases not matched to a gene: 4. As DNA, the CDR3 is TGTGCCACCAGTGATTCGACAGGGGGTTATAGCAATCAGCCCCAGCATTTT. It specifies CATSDSTGGYSNQPQHF.

The rearrangement links TRBV7-8 to TRBJ2-2, with D perhaps TRBD1 (6 bases). In germline, CDR1 is SGHVS, CDR2 FQNEAQ. The CDR3 is 15 residues long. V was clipped by 5 bases and J by 5 bases, with 15 bases between them. The CDR3 DNA sequence: TGTGCCAGCAGCCGAGGGGCAGGGGTGACCGGGGAGCTGTTTTTT. Its translation: CASSRGAGVTGELFF.

This clone was detected a few times. V and J are TRBV6-5 and TRBJ2-2; D might be TRBD2 (5 bases). Germline V gene data show CDR1 as MNHEY and CDR2 as SVGAGI. CDR3 length equals 14 residues. Trimming pared 8 bases from V and 6 bases from J, leaving 16 bases between. The CDR3 here is CASARVPGAGELFF. The DNA of the CDR3 is TGTGCCAGCGCTAGGGTTCCCGGGGCCGGGGAGCTGTTTTTT.

In this sample, this clone turned up once. The CDR3 DNA sequence: TGTGCCAGCAGTGAGGGGGGGGAAAATTCACCCCTCCACTTT. Protein: CASSEGGENSPLHF. V is TRBV6-1 and J is TRBJ1-6, with D tentatively TRBD1 (5 bases). Germline CDR1 reads MNHNS; CDR2 reads SASEGT. This CDR3 region has 14 residues. The V end was cut by 3 bases, the J end by 7 bases, with 10 bases between.

This clone has only a few counts. The V call is TRBV4-1, the J call TRBJ2-7; TRBD2 matches at 8 bases. This CDR3 is 16 amino acids long. V shed 2 bases and J 2 bases; nucleotides not matched to a gene: 8. CDR1 is MGHRA, CDR2 YSYEKL, per germline. The CDR3 DNA reads as TGCGCCAGCAGCCAATTAGCGGGACACCCAGCCTACGAGCAGTACTTC. Translating it yields CASSQLAGHPAYEQYF.

The rearrangement links TRBV19 to TRBJ2-5; 9 bases agree with TRBD1. V shed 5 bases, J shed 4 bases, and the junction held 8 bases outside the gene matches. The CDR3 runs to 15 residues. Germline V CDR1 and CDR2: LNHDA, SQIVND (reference sequence). CDR3 protein: CASSHPSDRGETQYF. Here the CDR3 DNA reads TGTGCCAGTAGTCACCCCTCGGACAGGGGAGAGACCCAGTACTTC.

The chain joins TRBV7-2 to TRBJ1-2, with 12 positions matching TRBD1. V shed 4 bases and J 6 bases; nucleotides not matched to a gene: 6. The CDR3 has 15 residues. CDR1 and CDR2 (germline): SGHTA, FQGNSA. CDR3 in amino acids: CASSSTGTGGNGYTF. In nucleotides, the CDR3 is TGTGCCAGCAGCTCGACCGGGACAGGGGGCAATGGCTACACCTTC.

The chain has TRBV7-8 and TRBJ2-3; 9 bases are shared with TRBD1. CDR3 size: 15 residues. Germline loops: CDR1 SGHVS, CDR2 FQNEAQ. Unmatched junction bases numbered 4, after V lost 3 bases and J lost 3 bases. DNA for the CDR3: TGTGCCAGCAGCTTGATGGGACAGGGTACAGATACGCAGTATTTT. Translating gives CASSLMGQGTDTQYF.

The rearrangement joins TRBV18 to TRBJ2-5; D is unresolved. This CDR3 is built from 14 residues. Germline V lookup: CDR1 KGHSH, CDR2 LQKENI. The V end lost 3 bases, the J end lost 4 bases, and 12 bases lay between the germline ends. CDR3 amino acids: CASSPSNWAETQYF. CDR3 DNA: TGTGCCAGCTCACCTTCAAATTGGGCAGAGACCCAGTACTTC.